Given below is one T cell receptor beta chain in context. Its antigen is not identified. Germline V gene lookup returns CDR1 MDHEN and CDR2 SYDVKM. There are 15 residues in the CDR3. Trimming shortened V by 1 base and J by 4 bases, and 11 bases separated the two germline ends. Profiling relied on immunoSEQ multiplex PCR, and the TCRdb table lists in-frame clones only, not all of them. The repertoire includes 100,000 to 130,000 clones, nearly 90% of them detected once, and around 5% sits in the top ten. The data were obtained in a study of T cell responses to AZD1222 COVID-19 vaccine. Study outcomes and limitations: All repertoire sampling was performed exclusively after the peak T cell response. Clonal diversity was possibly underestimated, and white British individuals and females predominated among donors.

The chain carries TRBV28 and TRBJ2-1, with a possible D match to TRBD2 (7 bases). Sequencing was performed on peripheral blood, taken 28 days after the second AZD1222 dose. This clonotype was obtained from an adult who received the AZD1222 COVID-19 vaccine. The CDR3 region has the DNA TGTGCCAGCAGTTTATCGGGGGGCAGATACAATGAGCAGTTCTTC. Encoded protein: CASSLSGGRYNEQFF.